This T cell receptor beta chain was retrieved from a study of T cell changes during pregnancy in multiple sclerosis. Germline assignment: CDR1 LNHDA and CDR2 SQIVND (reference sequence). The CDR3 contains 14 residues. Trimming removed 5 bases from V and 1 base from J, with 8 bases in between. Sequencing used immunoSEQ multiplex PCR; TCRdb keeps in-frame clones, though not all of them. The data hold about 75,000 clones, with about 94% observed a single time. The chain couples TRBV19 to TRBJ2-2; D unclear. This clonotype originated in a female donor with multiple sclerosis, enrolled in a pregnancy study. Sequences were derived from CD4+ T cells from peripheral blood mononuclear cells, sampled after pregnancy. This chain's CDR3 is CASSANLNTGELFF. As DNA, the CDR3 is TGTGCCAGTAGTGCGAACTTGAACACCGGGGAGCTGTTTTTT.